This T cell receptor (beta chain) was found in a study of chemoradiotherapy in HPV16-positive cancers. The overall study: Candidate HPV-specific T-cell clones and common TCR motifs came from functional assays in a couple of HPV16-positive patients. Overall study findings and caveats: Non-HPV-specific T cells did not expand in tumors during treatment, whereas candidate HPV-specific clones and E7-related motifs did. The functional HPV-specific definition rests on just a couple of HPV16-positive patients.

Repeated repertoire sampling spanned the course of chemoradiotherapy. Germline V CDR1 and CDR2: SGHVS, FQNEAQ. V shed 5 bases, J shed 4 bases, and the junction held 5 bases outside the gene matches. CDR3 length equals 13 residues. A word on this clone: Its antigen is unknown.

Data came from immunoSEQ multiplex PCR; TCRdb stores just in-frame clones and leaves some out. The table lists around 10,000 clones, about 80% of them singletons. The chain couples TRBV7-8 to TRBJ2-7, with 7 bases lining up with TRBD1. The input for sequencing was blood, taken from a patient who underwent chemoradiotherapy. The TCR comes from a human donor with HPV-associated anogenital cancer. The CDR3 nucleotides are TGTGCCAGCAGCGAGGGACAGATTTACGAGCAGTACTTC. Protein sequence: CASSEGQIYEQYF.